The text below deals with one T cell receptor beta chain. This entry comes from a study of blood T cell repertoires in COVID-19. As for the study in general: Sites in the United States, Italy and Spain provided acute and convalescent COVID-19 samples.

The authors' processing: Reference gene primer amplification in the assay estimated nucleated cell counts. TCRdb's table, derived via immunoSEQ multiplex PCR, lists solely in-frame clones and lacks some. The V and J calls and clone size were taken over from that table, and D and trimming were inferred from the DNA. The profile covers roughly 100,000 clones, with roughly 79% appearing a single time and more than 30% taken by the ten largest. The CDR3 totals 15 residues. Germline V gene sequence: CDR1 SGDLS, CDR2 YYNGEE. The junction had 6 bases not matched to a gene; V was cut back by 4 bases and J by 2 bases.

The source is an elderly man with acute or convalescent COVID-19. Sample: peripheral blood. The chain links TRBV9 to TRBJ1-1; 9 bases agree with TRBD1. CDR3 loop: CASSPRQGDNTEAFF. Written as DNA, the CDR3 is TGTGCCAGCAGCCCTCGACAGGGGGATAACACTGAAGCTTTCTTT.